Sequencing of this T cell receptor (beta chain) was carried out in a study of T cells in Graves' hyperthyroidism and ophthalmopathy. Background on the study: Blood from the periphery was taken at initial diagnosis, before any treatment. Findings and caveats of the study: The model predicted ophthalmopathy a median around 6.5 months before onset.

Germline loops: CDR1 DFQATT, CDR2 SNEGSKA (reference sequence). The CDR3 sequence is 16 residues long. TCR beta CDR3 sequences were amplified from RNA transcripts. The TCR CDR3 was amplified in a first-round RT-PCR using the HTBI primer set. TCRdb passed the multiplex PCR reads through MiXCR, listing each CDR3 protein once. Of about 560,000 distinct CDR3 sequences listed, 16% are singletons. Graves' hyperthyroidism qualified as stable when ophthalmopathy did not progress within 18 months. In patients aged 18 to 65, hyperthyroidism was newly diagnosed, with duration under 2 months. On this clonotype itself: What it recognizes is unknown. The junction departs from germline at one end; a sequencing error may be responsible.

This clonotype originated in a woman younger than 30 with Graves' hyperthyroidism. The sequenced sample was blood. V usage is TRBV20-1 and J usage is TRBJ1-3; D gene unclear. CDR3 sequence (DNA): TGCAGTGCTAGAGGACCTCGGGCCAGCTACGGAAACACCACATATTTT. Amino acid sequence: CSARGPRASYGNTTYF.